This passage covers 27 T cell receptor beta chains from one sample sequenced in a study of immune cell composition in non-small cell lung cancer. Produced via immunoSEQ multiplex PCR; TCRdb's table is partial and in-frame only. The sample holds 12,000 to 15,000 clones, around 75% seen once. The specimen sequenced was lung tumor tissue. These receptors were collected from a human donor with non-small cell lung cancer.

This clone was seen a handful of times. V is TRBV5-4 and J is TRBJ2-6; D gene uncertain. Germline V CDR1 and CDR2: SGHNT, YYREEE (reference sequence). The CDR3 runs 15 residues. V was cut by 3 bases and J by 1 base, with 8 bases left in between. CDR3 sequence: CASSSQMSGANVLTF. CDR3 DNA: TGTGCCAGCAGCTCTCAGATGTCTGGGGCCAACGTCCTGACTTTC.

This clone has a handful of counts. The rearrangement links TRBV27 to TRBJ1-1, with a weak D call TRBD1 (6 bases). Per the germline V gene, CDR1 is MNHEY and CDR2 is SMNVEV (reference sequence). V lost 3 bases and J 1 base, leaving 9 bases between the germline ends. The CDR3 is made up of 14 amino acids. The CDR3 DNA reads as TGTGCCAGCAGTTTCAGGGGCCAGAACACTGAAGCTTTCTTT. Translating gives CASSFRGQNTEAFF.

The V and J genes are TRBV9 and TRBJ1-4; D unresolved. CDR3 length equals 16 residues. The germline gives CDR1 SGDLS, CDR2 YYNGEE. Deletions cut 0 bases from V and 1 base from J, with 10 bases between. The CDR3 nucleotides read TGTGCCAGCAGCGTAGGGGTGGAGCGAACTAATGAAAAACTGTTTTTT. Amino acids: CASSVGVERTNEKLFF.

The chain recombines TRBV11-2 with TRBJ2-7; no clear D. This CDR3 has 14 residues. Per germline, CDR1 SGHAT and CDR2 FQNNGV. With 5 bases removed from V and 4 bases from J, the gap between germline ends came to 15 bases. The DNA of the CDR3 is TGTGCCAGCAGCCACTCCCACGCGGATTACGAGCAGTACTTC. Its protein is CASSHSHADYEQYF.

The chain combines TRBV6-5 with TRBJ2-3, with TRBD2 matching over 11 bases. This CDR3 region has 16 residues. V trimming: 2 bases; J trimming: 4 bases; junction bases outside the gene matches: 5. Looked up from germline, CDR1 is MNHEY and CDR2 is SVGAGI. CDR3 DNA: TGTGCCAGCAGTTACGTAGCGGGAGGGCCGGCAGATACGCAGTATTTT. It translates to CASSYVAGGPADTQYF.

In nucleotides, the CDR3 is TGTGCCAGCAGCTTAGGGAGAATTACGCAGTATTTT. Encoded protein: CASSLGRITQYF. The V gene is TRBV7-9, the J gene TRBJ2-3; D is unclear. This CDR3 spans 12 amino acids. V was cut by 1 base and J by 8 bases, with 7 bases left in between. Looked up from germline, CDR1 is SEHNR and CDR2 is FQNEAQ (reference sequence).

This clone has just one count. This chain's CDR3 is CASSLIASGVGRYGYTF. The CDR3 DNA reads TGTGCCAGCAGCTTAATAGCGTCCGGGGTCGGTCGGTATGGCTACACCTTC. J is TRBJ1-2 and V is TRBV7-2, with unresolved D. The CDR3 extends over 17 amino acids. CDR1 and CDR2 (germline): SGHTA, FQGNSA. With 2 bases removed from V and 5 bases from J, the gap between germline ends came to 21 bases.

This chain joins TRBV2 and TRBJ2-2, with a tentative D call TRBD1 (5 bases). The germline gives CDR1 SNHLY, CDR2 FYNNEI. Between the trimmed V and J ends, which lost 5 bases and 4 bases, there was a span of 14 bases. This CDR3 has 15 amino acids. CDR3 sequence: CASSSGARGTGELFF. The CDR3 coding sequence is TGTGCCAGCAGTTCTGGGGCAAGGGGCACCGGGGAGCTGTTTTTT.

The V call is TRBV19, the J call TRBJ1-1; D is unresolved. CDR3 size: 13 residues. Trimming left V 3 bases short and J 1 base short, with 6 bases between. Germline V CDR1 and CDR2: LNHDA, SQIVND (reference sequence). Here the CDR3 reads CASSMRENTEAFF. CDR3 DNA sequence: TGTGCCAGTAGTATGAGGGAGAACACTGAAGCTTTCTTT.

This clone was recorded only once. The chain links TRBV28 to TRBJ1-3; D may be TRBD1 (6 bases). CDR1 and CDR2 (germline): MDHEN, SYDVKM. The germline V and J ends were trimmed by 4 bases and 4 bases, with 14 bases remaining between them. This CDR3 spans 15 amino acids. Here the CDR3 DNA reads TGTGCCAGCAGTTCCAGGGGAATATGGGGAAACACCATATATTTT. Translating it yields CASSSRGIWGNTIYF.

The CDR3 DNA sequence: TGTGCCAGCAGCTTACGATCAGGGAGGACTTCCTACGAGCAGTACTTC. This encodes CASSLRSGRTSYEQYF. The V gene is TRBV7-9, the J gene TRBJ2-7; a possible D gene is TRBD2 (6 bases). Per germline, CDR1 SEHNR and CDR2 FQNEAQ (reference sequence). The CDR3 has 16 amino acids. With 2 bases removed from V and 1 base from J, the gap between germline ends came to 15 bases.

The chain has TRBV5-4 and TRBJ1-6; no reliable D call. The CDR3 has 12 amino acids. Germline CDR1 and CDR2: SGHNT and YYREEE (reference sequence). With 1 base removed from V and 7 bases from J, the gap between germline ends came to 3 bases. The CDR3 DNA is TGTGCCAGCAGCTTGCCGAATTCACCCCTCCACTTT. This translates into CASSLPNSPLHF.

The CDR3 DNA reads as TGCGCCAGCAGCTCTCTAGCGATTGACACAGATACGCAGTATTTT. Protein sequence: CASSSLAIDTDTQYF. V usage is TRBV5-1 and J usage is TRBJ2-3, with D tentatively TRBD2 (6 bases). V lost 3 bases and J lost 2, with 13 bases in between. Germline CDR1 and CDR2: SGHRS and YFSETQ. The CDR3 is 15 residues long. Filled out from reference TRBV5-1 and TRBJ2-3, the complete variable domain reads KAGVTQTPRYLIKTRGQQVTLSCSPISGHRSVSWYQQTPGQGLQFLFEYFSETQRNKGNFPGRFSGRQFSNSRSEMNVSTLELGDSALYLCASSSLAIDTDTQYFGPGTRLTVL.

The gene calls are TRBV7-9 and TRBJ1-2, with 9 bases lining up with TRBD1. Germline assignment: CDR1 SEHNR and CDR2 FQNEAQ (reference sequence). The V and J ends lost 7 bases and 7 bases, in that order; junction bases with no gene match: 10. The CDR3 loop spans 14 amino acids. CDR3 region: CASNTQGASLGYTF. The CDR3 nucleotides are TGTGCCAGCAACACACAGGGGGCGTCCCTTGGCTACACCTTC.

The CDR3 protein is CASSQGETSGFTDTQYF. The CDR3 DNA reads TGCGCCAGCAGCCAAGGCGAGACTAGCGGTTTCACAGATACGCAGTATTTT. The chain recombines TRBV4-3 with TRBJ2-3, with 9 nucleotides matching TRBD2. Germline V gene data show CDR1 as LGHNA and CDR2 as YSLEER. The CDR3 is 17 residues long. With V trimmed by 1 base and J by 2 bases, 7 bases remained unmatched.

This clone was seen a handful of times. The chain recombines TRBV7-9 with TRBJ1-2; 8 bases match TRBD1. The CDR3 has 14 residues. Unmatched junction bases numbered 7, after V lost 1 base and J lost 9 bases. Per germline, CDR1 SEHNR and CDR2 FQNEAQ (reference sequence). The CDR3, as DNA: TGTGCCAGCAGCTTAGGGCAGGGGGCGCAAAGCTACACCTTC. Its protein is CASSLGQGAQSYTF.

The chain links TRBV30 to TRBJ2-3; D might be TRBD1 (5 bases). This CDR3 has 18 amino acids. CDR1 and CDR2 (germline): GTSNPN, SVGIG (reference sequence). Trimming stripped 2 bases from V and 4 bases from J, with 25 bases between. The CDR3 loop is CAWSSGRTRPPGPDTQYF. DNA of the CDR3: TGTGCCTGGAGTTCGGGTCGGACACGCCCGCCAGGGCCAGATACGCAGTATTTT.

By sample fraction, this clone is medium-sized. This chain connects TRBV5-4 to TRBJ1-1; D is uncertain. In germline, CDR1 is SGHNT, CDR2 YYREEE (reference sequence). CDR3 length: 13 residues. Trimming removed 4 bases from V and 4 bases from J, with 11 bases in between. The DNA of the CDR3 is TGTGCCAGCAGCCCAAAGAGTGGCACTGAAGCTTTCTTT. This codes for CASSPKSGTEAFF. The full variable domain, in which reference TRBV5-4 and TRBJ1-1 provide the parts outside the CDR3, is ETGVTQSPTHLIKTRGQQVTLRCSSQSGHNTVSWYQQALGQGPQFIFQYYREEENGRGNFPPRFSGLQFPNYSSELNVNALELDDSALYLCASSPKSGTEAFFGQGTRLTVV.

The V gene is TRBV7-8, the J gene TRBJ2-5; 9 nucleotides agree with TRBD2. Looked up from germline, CDR1 is SGHVS and CDR2 is FQNEAQ. CDR3 size: 15 residues. J gave up 6 bases and V 0 bases, and 5 bases lay outside the gene matches. CDR3 in amino acids: CASSLAGSGRQTQYF. The CDR3 nucleotides read TGTGCCAGCAGCTTAGCGGGGAGCGGGAGGCAGACCCAGTACTTC.

The rearrangement uses TRBV18 and TRBJ2-7, with D unresolved. This CDR3 region has 13 residues. V was shortened by 0 bases and J by 2 bases, with 5 bases between the two germline ends. The germline gives CDR1 KGHSH, CDR2 LQKENI. The CDR3 DNA reads TGTGCCAGCTCACCACCGGAGACCTACGAGCAGTACTTC. This codes for CASSPPETYEQYF.

The chain couples TRBV15 to TRBJ2-6, with a weak D call TRBD1 (6 bases). V was shortened by 0 bases and J by 1 base, with 10 bases between the two germline ends. The CDR3 spans 17 residues. Germline V lookup: CDR1 LNHNV, CDR2 YYDKDF (reference sequence). The CDR3 protein is CATSRDVGASGANVLTF. The CDR3 bases are TGTGCCACCAGCAGAGATGTGGGGGCGTCTGGGGCCAACGTCCTGACTTTC.

The rearrangement joins TRBV27 to TRBJ2-1; 8 bases agree with TRBD1. J lost 15 bases, V lost 5 bases, and 12 bases had no gene match. CDR1 and CDR2 (germline): MNHEY, SMNVEV (reference sequence). This CDR3 spans 13 amino acids. CDR3 bases: TGTGCCAGCAGTCTGTCCGGACAGGGAAAAAGGTTCTTC. Its protein product is CASSLSGQGKRFF.

The chain carries TRBV18 and TRBJ2-1; D uncertain. The CDR3 covers 12 residues. Trimming took off 5 bases at V and 5 bases at J, with 7 bases between the two ends. CDR1 is KGHSH, CDR2 LQKENI, per germline. CDR3 in DNA: TGTGCCAGCTCAATCTTTAACAATGAGCAGTTCTTC. Translating it yields CASSIFNNEQFF.

The chain has TRBV2 and TRBJ1-1; D unresolved. This CDR3 spans 13 amino acids. Trimming removed 7 bases at V and 1 base at J, with 10 bases between. Germline CDR1 SNHLY, CDR2 FYNNEI. The CDR3 coding sequence is TGTGCCAGCATTGGGAGGGCGAACACTGAAGCTTTCTTT. It translates to CASIGRANTEAFF.

This chain links TRBV12-5 with TRBJ2-2, with 12 bases that match TRBD2. The CDR3 loop spans 16 amino acids. The J segment lost 3 bases and the V segment lost 2 bases, leaving 1 base of the junction unmatched. In germline, CDR1 is LGHNT, CDR2 FRNRAP. The CDR3 here is CASGLTSGGYTGELFF. The CDR3, as DNA: TGTGCTAGTGGTTTGACTAGCGGGGGGTACACCGGGGAGCTGTTTTTT.

J is TRBJ2-3 and V is TRBV7-9, with 7 bases fitting TRBD2. This CDR3 has 15 amino acids. From germline, CDR1 is SEHNR and CDR2 FQNEAQ (reference sequence). J gave up 5 bases and V 3 bases, and 8 bases lay outside the gene matches. CDR3 DNA sequence: TGTGCCAGCAGCTTCTTTTTACGGGAGGAAGATACGCAGTATTTT. It translates to CASSFFLREEDTQYF. The whole variable domain, filled in from reference TRBV7-9 and TRBJ2-3, reads DTGVSQNPRHKITKRGQNVTFRCDPISEHNRLYWYRQTLGQGPEFLTYFQNEAQLEKSRLLSDRFSAERPKGSFSTLEIQRTEQGDSAMYLCASSFFLREEDTQYFGPGTRLTVL.

This rearrangement joins TRBV19 to TRBJ1-1, with D perhaps matching TRBD1 (6 bases). There are 14 residues in the CDR3. The V end lost 6 bases, the J end lost 4 bases, and 15 bases lay between the germline ends. Germline loops: CDR1 LNHDA, CDR2 SQIVND (reference sequence). CDR3 coding DNA: TGTGCCAGTAGGTCAGGGGTCTGGGGCACTGAAGCTTTCTTT. As protein: CASRSGVWGTEAFF.